These 20 T cell receptor beta chains were all obtained from the same sample, sequenced in a study of Graves' ophthalmopathy and Graves' hyperthyroidism. The sequenced template was RNA, covering the TCR beta CDR3 region. HTBI primers primed a first-round RT-PCR, and a second-round multiplex PCR followed. TCRdb processed the multiplex PCR reads anew with MiXCR; each CDR3 protein has one entry. The table has about 660,000 distinct CDR3 sequences, roughly 39% seen once. Sequencing was carried out using peripheral blood. Receptor source: an adult man with Graves' ophthalmopathy.

About this clonotype: A much larger clone differs by one base, so this may be a read error. The rearrangement links TRBV5-6 to TRBJ1-1; D unresolved. Trimming shortened V by 0 bases and J by 4 bases, and 10 bases separated the two germline ends. This CDR3 is 14 amino acids long. Germline CDR1 SGHDT, CDR2 YYEEEE. CDR3 DNA: TGTGCCAGCAGCTTGGCGGCAACTTCCACTGAAGCTTTCTTT. This codes for CASSLAATSTEAFF. Combining the CDR3 with reference TRBV5-6 and TRBJ1-1 gives the whole variable domain DAGVTQSPTHLIKTRGQQVTLRCSPKSGHDTVSWYQQALGQGPQFIFQYYEEEERQRGNFPDRFSGHQFPNYSSELNVNALLLGDSALYLCASSLAATSTEAFFGQGTRLTVV.

A remark on this clonotype: The junction differs from germline at one of its ends, possibly a read error. This rearrangement joins TRBV10-3 to TRBJ2-2; D gene ambiguous. Germline lookup yields CDR1 ENHRY and CDR2 SYGVKD. The CDR3 has 14 amino acids. DNA for the CDR3: TGTGCCAGCAGTTTAACCGCTATGGTCGGGGAGCTGTTTTTT. The encoded protein is CASSLTAMVGELFF.

This clonotype was picked up many times. This sequence joins TRBV7-9 and TRBJ1-5; D is ambiguous. The ends were cut back, 1 base at V and 3 bases at J, with 4 bases in the middle. Germline V lookup: CDR1 SEHNR, CDR2 FQNEAQ (reference sequence). The CDR3 covers 13 residues. CDR3 loop: CASSLGVNQPQHF. In DNA, the CDR3 is TGTGCCAGCAGCTTAGGGGTCAATCAGCCCCAGCATTTT.

At least ten counts were recorded for this clonotype. A much larger clone sits a single nucleotide away, making a read error possible. The chain has TRBV7-3 and TRBJ2-5; 7 bases are shared with TRBD1. J was trimmed by 2 bases and V by 6 bases; bases with no gene match: 3. The CDR3 totals 13 residues. CDR1 and CDR2 from the germline V gene are SGHTA and FQGTGA. The CDR3 coding sequence is TGTGCCAGCAGGTCGGGACAGCAAGAGACCCAGTACTTC. Protein sequence: CASRSGQQETQYF.

This clonotype was seen repeatedly, ten times or more. The genes are TRBV7-2 and TRBJ1-4; unclear D gene. CDR1 is SGHTA and CDR2 is FQGNSA in the germline V gene. CDR3 size: 14 residues. Trimming took 5 bases from V and 5 from J, leaving 12 bases between them. The CDR3 DNA sequence: TGTGCCAGCAGCCCTGGGTCTGGAAATGAAAAACTGTTTTTT. It codes for CASSPGSGNEKLFF. The entire variable domain, with the rest obtained from reference TRBV7-2 and TRBJ1-4, is as follows: GAGVSQSPSNKVTEKGKDVELRCDPISGHTALYWYRQSLGQGLEFLIYFQGNSAPDKSGLPSDRFSAERTGGSVSTLTIQRTQQEDSAVYLCASSPGSGNEKLFFGSGTQLSVL.

Ten or more counts support this clonotype. One end of the junction does not line up with germline, which may come from a read error. This chain links TRBV7-2 with TRBJ1-5; D ambiguous. Germline lookup yields CDR1 SGHTA and CDR2 FQGNSA. The CDR3 totals 13 residues. The CDR3 DNA reads TGTGCCAGCAACTTAAATAACAATCAGCCCCAGCATTTT. Protein product: CASNLNNNQPQHF.

In its sample, this clonotype was seen a few times. The DNA for the CDR3 is TGTGCCTGGACGGGACCGCGTGGCTACACCTTC. Protein sequence: CAWTGPRGYTF. The V call is TRBV30, the J call TRBJ1-2, with D possibly matching TRBD1 (5 bases). V was shortened by 4 bases and J by 7 bases, with 10 bases between the two germline ends. Germline CDR1 and CDR2: GTSNPN and SVGIG (reference sequence). CDR3 length equals 11 residues.

The chain is built from TRBV7-2 and TRBJ2-5, with D possibly called TRBD1 or TRBD2 (6 bases each). This CDR3 contains 19 residues. The germline V gene has CDR1 SGHTA and CDR2 FQGNSA. The V end lost 1 base, the J end lost 9 bases, and 30 bases lay between the germline ends. The DNA of the CDR3 is TGTGCCAGCAGCTTAGTGCGGGGCAGGGGTTTGGTTTCGGATCAGCCCCAGTACTTC. Translation: CASSLVRGRGLVSDQPQYF.

This clonotype was seen more than once but under ten times. This rearrangement joins TRBV29-1 to TRBJ1-5, with D uncertain. The germline V gene encodes CDR1 SQVTM and CDR2 ANQGSEA. The CDR3 loop spans 13 amino acids. The V end was cut by 8 bases, the J end by 0 bases, with 11 bases between. The CDR3: CSLSGSSNQPQHF. The CDR3 DNA sequence: TGCAGCTTGTCTGGGAGTAGCAATCAGCCCCAGCATTTT.

The gene calls are TRBV19 and TRBJ2-1; 7 bases agree with TRBD2. The CDR3 extends over 15 amino acids. With V trimmed by 3 bases and J by 10 bases, 12 bases remained unmatched. Germline values: CDR1 LNHDA, CDR2 SQIVND (reference sequence). The CDR3 spells CASSMVSGASREQFF. The CDR3 region has the DNA TGTGCCAGTAGTATGGTAAGCGGGGCATCGAGAGAGCAGTTCTTC.

The V call is TRBV10-3, the J call TRBJ1-2; TRBD1 might be the D (5 bases). The V and J ends lost 10 bases and 3 bases respectively, with 21 bases between them. The V gene's germline CDR1 is ENHRY and CDR2 SYGVKD. The CDR3 sequence is 15 residues long. CDR3 amino acids: CASSRLRGSDYGYTF. In nucleotides, the CDR3 is TGTGCCAGCAGCCGCCTAAGGGGCTCCGACTATGGCTACACCTTC.

Concerning this clonotype: A much bigger clone sits one base away, suggesting this may be a read error. No conserved phenylalanine or tryptophan ends this CDR3, so it is likely a read error. The chain couples TRBV7-9 to TRBJ2-7, with D perhaps matching TRBD1 or TRBD2 (5 bases each). Germline CDR1 is SEHNR and CDR2 is FQNEAQ (reference sequence). CDR3 length equals 15 residues. Trimming stripped 0 bases from V and 2 bases from J, with 11 bases between. CDR3 DNA sequence: TGTGCCAGCAGCTTAGCGGGGGACGGAGCCTACGAGCAGTACCTC. The encoded protein is CASSLAGDGAYEQYL.

This chain links TRBV19 with TRBJ1-5; TRBD1 agrees at 8 bases. CDR3 length: 13 amino acids. V dropped 4 bases and J dropped 7; count of bases not matched to a gene: 3. The germline gives CDR1 LNHDA, CDR2 SQIVND (reference sequence). The CDR3 here is CASSNRGWQPQHF. CDR3 nucleotide sequence: TGTGCCAGTAGTAACAGGGGGTGGCAGCCCCAGCATTTT.

The rearrangement uses TRBV5-1 and TRBJ2-6, with TRBD2 matching 8 bases. The germline V gene encodes CDR1 SGHRS and CDR2 YFSETQ. This CDR3 has 18 amino acids. CDR3 loop: CACSLAGGGYSGANVLTF. In DNA, the CDR3 is TGCGCGTGCAGCTTGGCCGGGGGGGGCTACTCTGGGGCCAACGTCCTGACTTTC.

This clonotype was observed a few times. This chain uses TRBV7-9 with TRBJ2-7; a possible D gene is TRBD1 (6 bases). Between the trimmed V and J ends, which lost 4 bases and 4 bases, there was a span of 14 bases. The length of the CDR3 is 14 residues. CDR1 and CDR2 from the germline V gene are SEHNR and FQNEAQ (reference sequence). The CDR3 region has the DNA TGTGCCAGCAGCTCGGACAGAGACTTGTACGAGCAGTACTTC. Its protein is CASSSDRDLYEQYF.

This clonotype occurred many times. CDR3 in amino acids: CASSGGGLLSLETQYF. Here the CDR3 DNA reads TGTGCCAGCAGTGGGGGTGGACTGCTATCTTTGGAGACCCAGTACTTC. The genes are TRBV2 and TRBJ2-5; D might be TRBD2 (5 bases). Germline loops: CDR1 SNHLY, CDR2 FYNNEI. V dropped 4 bases and J dropped 5 bases, with 20 bases sitting between them. CDR3 length equals 16 residues.

This chain uses TRBV10-3 with TRBJ1-1, with 8 bases that match TRBD1. The junction had 3 bases not matched to a gene; V was cut back by 2 bases and J by 7 bases. Germline CDR1 and CDR2: ENHRY and SYGVKD. The CDR3 sequence is 13 residues long. CDR3 amino acids: CAISETGGREAFF. CDR3 DNA: TGTGCCATCAGTGAGACAGGGGGACGTGAAGCTTTCTTT.

The V call is TRBV24-1, the J call TRBJ1-4, with 9 bases aligning to TRBD1. This CDR3 is 14 amino acids long. Per germline, CDR1 KGHDR and CDR2 SFDVKD. V was pared by 7 bases and J by 7 bases, with 6 bases of the junction left unmatched. CDR3 DNA: TGTGCCACCAGAAGGGACAGGGTTGGTGAAAAACTGTTTTTT. It yields the protein CATRRDRVGEKLFF.

This clonotype has at least ten counts. The rearrangement uses TRBV20-1 and TRBJ2-7, with 8 bases lining up with TRBD2. The trim removed 3 bases at V and 6 bases at J, leaving 7 bases unmatched. Germline CDR1 is DFQATT and CDR2 is SNEGSKA (reference sequence). This CDR3 is built from 13 residues. CDR3 nucleotides: TGCAGTGCTAGCGGGAGGGCCTGGAGCGAGCAGTACTTC. It specifies CSASGRAWSEQYF.

V gene TRBV5-1 combines with J gene TRBJ2-3; no clear D. The ends were cut back, 5 bases at V and 2 bases at J, with 15 bases in the middle. The CDR3 covers 15 residues. Germline V gene sequence: CDR1 SGHRS, CDR2 YFSETQ. Here the CDR3 reads CASRYRGVHTDTQYF. The CDR3 nucleotides read TGCGCCAGCAGGTACAGAGGCGTCCACACAGATACGCAGTATTTT.